This is a list of T cell receptor beta chains from one sample in a study of T-cell reconstitution after alpha-beta-depleted transplantation in children. TCRdb recomputed calls from the PCR reads with MiXCR, one row per CDR3 protein. Of under 250,000 distinct CDR3 sequences in the sample, more than 15% were seen once. The source material was PBMCs, mostly from graft donor cells, sampled 360 days after TCRalphabeta/CD19-depleted stem cell transplant. The receptors stem from a male patient between 2 and 9 years old who had a stem cell transplant for acute lymphoblastic leukemia, so the T cells may come from the graft donor. CDR3s include the opening cysteine and the closing phenylalanine or tryptophan. Each record gives: clone size, V gene, D gene, J gene, CDR3 protein, CDR3 DNA. D genes are given only for firm matches. A clone size is listed for some rows: how often the clone was seen (once, few, many), or a class if it is expanded.

clone size: many; V gene: TRBV29-1; D gene: NA; J gene: TRBJ2-3; CDR3 protein: CSVEPSPGFADTQYF; CDR3 DNA: TGCAGCGTTGAACCGAGCCCTGGATTCGCAGATACGCAGTATTTT
clone size: NA; V gene: TRBV11-1; D gene: TRBD2; J gene: TRBJ2-3; CDR3 protein: CASSRSRAGGDTQYF; CDR3 DNA: TGTGCCAGCAGCCGTAGTCGCGCGGGGGGAGATACGCAGTATTTT
clone size: NA; V gene: TRBV6-5; D gene: TRBD1; J gene: TRBJ2-7; CDR3 protein: CASSYSTGGRAYEQYF; CDR3 DNA: TGTGCCAGCAGTTACAGTACAGGGGGGCGCGCCTACGAGCAGTACTTC
clone size: NA; V gene: TRBV30; D gene: NA; J gene: TRBJ1-1; CDR3 protein: CAWSQPGEAFF; CDR3 DNA: TGTGCCTGGAGCCAGCCAGGAGAAGCTTTCTTT
clone size: NA; V gene: TRBV7-9; D gene: NA; J gene: TRBJ2-7; CDR3 protein: CASSFTWEQYF; CDR3 DNA: TGTGCCAGCAGCTTCACTTGGGAGCAGTACTTC
clone size: NA; V gene: TRBV18; D gene: NA; J gene: TRBJ1-4; CDR3 protein: CASSQQDSNHEKLFF; CDR3 DNA: TGTGCCAGCTCACAACAAGACAGCAACCATGAAAAACTGTTTTTT
clone size: NA; V gene: TRBV6-2/TRBV6-3; D gene: NA; J gene: TRBJ2-7; CDR3 protein: CASGPRYEQYF; CDR3 DNA: TGTGCCAGCGGGCCACGCTACGAGCAGTACTTC
clone size: few; V gene: TRBV5-1; D gene: TRBD2; J gene: TRBJ2-7; CDR3 protein: CASSGSGGNYEQYF; CDR3 DNA: TGCGCCAGCAGCGGTAGCGGGGGGAACTACGAGCAGTACTTC
clone size: few; V gene: TRBV5-1; D gene: NA; J gene: TRBJ2-3; CDR3 protein: CASSLAATREDTQYF; CDR3 DNA: TGCGCCAGCAGCTTGGCGGCCACGAGGGAAGATACGCAGTATTTT
clone size: few; V gene: TRBV11-2; D gene: NA; J gene: TRBJ2-5; CDR3 protein: CASSLEPSSYQETQYF; CDR3 DNA: TGTGCCAGCAGCTTAGAACCTAGCTCGTACCAAGAGACCCAGTACTTC
clone size: NA; V gene: TRBV7-8; D gene: TRBD2; J gene: TRBJ2-3; CDR3 protein: CASSPQGGGPTDTQYF; CDR3 DNA: TGTGCCAGCAGCCCCCAAGGCGGGGGACCCACAGATACGCAGTATTTT
clone size: NA; V gene: TRBV11-2; D gene: NA; J gene: TRBJ1-1; CDR3 protein: CASTTAINTEAFF; CDR3 DNA: TGTGCCAGCACCACAGCTATAAACACTGAAGCTTTCTTT
clone size: few; V gene: TRBV28; D gene: NA; J gene: TRBJ2-5; CDR3 protein: CASSPIPSKETQYF; CDR3 DNA: TGTGCCAGCAGTCCAATACCTAGCAAGGAGACCCAGTACTTC
clone size: few; V gene: TRBV29-1; D gene: NA; J gene: TRBJ2-5; CDR3 protein: CSVEDAGHQETQYF; CDR3 DNA: TGCAGCGTTGAGGACGCGGGTCATCAAGAGACCCAGTACTTC
clone size: few; V gene: TRBV7-2; D gene: NA; J gene: TRBJ2-2; CDR3 protein: CASSDRGAYTGELFF; CDR3 DNA: TGTGCCAGCAGCGATCGGGGGGCCTACACCGGGGAGCTGTTTTTT